These T cell receptor beta chains were read from a single sample in a study of cytomegalovirus exposure and HLA in healthy donors. The repertoire was sequenced with immunoSEQ multiplex PCR; TCRdb's copy has only in-frame clones and lacks some. Of around 100,000 clones in the sample, approximately 68% were seen once. The sequencing input was PBMCs. These receptors all stem from a woman under 30 in good health and CMV-seropositive. CDR3s include the opening cysteine and the closing phenylalanine or tryptophan. The order of the fields is J gene, clone size, D gene, V gene, CDR3 DNA, CDR3 protein. A D gene is named only where the DNA matches it firmly. Size is stated for part of the rows, as once, few or many counts, or as a class when the clone is expanded.

J: TRBJ2-7
size: NA
D: TRBD2
V: TRBV5-6
DNA: TGTGCCAGCAGCCCCTCCCCACTAGCGGCGCCTTACGAGCAGCACTTC
CDR3: CASSPSPLAAPYEQHF

J: TRBJ2-1
size: NA
D: NA
V: TRBV6-4
DNA: TGTGCCAGCAGTGACTCAGCGGGCTCCTACAATGAGCAGTTCTTC
CDR3: CASSDSAGSYNEQFF

J: TRBJ2-1
size: few
D: NA
V: TRBV18
DNA: TGTGCCAGCTCCCTTGATGACTCGCACGATGAGCAGTTCTTC
CDR3: CASSLDDSHDEQFF

J: TRBJ2-3
size: NA
D: TRBD1
V: TRBV6-5
DNA: TGTGCCAGCAGACAGGGGGTAAGGGGGACGCAGTATTTT
CDR3: CASRQGVRGTQYF

J: TRBJ1-2
size: NA
D: NA
V: TRBV14
DNA: TGTGCCAGCAGCCAAGGTGAGGCCTATGGCTACACCTTC
CDR3: CASSQGEAYGYTF

J: TRBJ2-1
size: NA
D: NA
V: TRBV5-1
DNA: TGCGCCAGCAGCTTGGAAGGGGGCAATGAGCAGTTCTTC
CDR3: CASSLEGGNEQFF

J: TRBJ1-1
size: NA
D: NA
V: TRBV29-1
DNA: TGCAGCGGTTATCGAGGCGCTGAAGCTTTCTTT
CDR3: CSGYRGAEAFF

J: TRBJ2-3
size: once
D: TRBD2
V: TRBV6-1
DNA: TGTGCCAGCAGTGCCCTAGCGGGACTAGGGTATTTT
CDR3: CASSALAGLGYF

J: TRBJ2-5
size: NA
D: TRBD1
V: TRBV5-6
DNA: TGTGCCAGCAGCTATTACGACAGGGCAGGCGAGACCCAGTACTTC
CDR3: CASSYYDRAGETQYF

J: TRBJ2-1
size: few
D: NA
V: TRBV4-3
DNA: TGCGCCAGCAGCCAAGACCCACTAGGCTCCTACAATGAGCAGTTCTTC
CDR3: CASSQDPLGSYNEQFF

J: TRBJ2-7
size: NA
D: TRBD1
V: TRBV6-5
DNA: TGTGCCAGCAGTTACAGGGACAGGGGCTCCTACGAGCAGTACTTC
CDR3: CASSYRDRGSYEQYF

J: TRBJ2-7
size: NA
D: TRBD2
V: TRBV10-3
DNA: TGTGCCATCAGTGAGTCCCTAGCGGGAGATCTTCGCGAGCAGTACTTC
CDR3: CAISESLAGDLREQYF

J: TRBJ2-5
size: NA
D: TRBD1
V: TRBV10-3
DNA: TGTGCCATCAGTAGTGGACAGGGATTAGGTGAGACCCAGTACTTC
CDR3: CAISSGQGLGETQYF